The 12 T cell receptor beta chains given below trace back to one sample, sequenced in a study of T-cell reconstitution after alpha-beta-depleted transplantation in children. Researchers prepared the TCRbeta library using unique molecular identifiers, the study reports. TCRdb re-called the PCR reads with MiXCR, one entry per CDR3 protein. The repertoire consists of some 590,000 distinct CDR3 sequences, with about 10% occurring once and the leading ten covering less than 5%. This material consisted of PBMCs from the stem cell graft donor, taken from the stem cell graft. These receptors originate from a human donor who donated a stem cell graft to a child with acute myeloid leukemia.

This clonotype was observed a handful of times. The J gene is TRBJ1-1, the V gene TRBV9, with 8 nucleotides matching TRBD1. J was trimmed by 7 bases and V by 1 base; bases with no gene match: 12. The germline CDR1 and CDR2 sequences are SGDLS and YYNGEE. This CDR3 is 16 amino acids long. CDR3 region: CASSVRGQAQQSEAFF. CDR3 in DNA: TGTGCCAGCAGCGTACGGGGACAGGCCCAACAGAGTGAAGCTTTCTTT.

This clonotype was counted a few times. The chain's CDR3 is CSVAGADEKLFF. In DNA, the CDR3 is TGCAGCGTTGCTGGGGCCGATGAAAAACTGTTTTTT. The chain employs TRBV29-1 and TRBJ1-4; the D gene is possibly TRBD1 (5 bases). With 4 bases removed from V and 6 bases from J, the gap between germline ends came to 9 bases. Germline CDR1 and CDR2: SQVTM and ANQGSEA. The CDR3 spans 12 residues.

This chain links TRBV28 with TRBJ2-7, with D possibly being TRBD1 (6 bases). The CDR3 length is 11 residues. Germline V gene sequence: CDR1 MDHEN, CDR2 SYDVKM. V dropped 7 bases and J dropped 12 bases, with 16 bases sitting between them. This CDR3 is CASTYDRLLYF. CDR3 nucleotide sequence: TGTGCCAGCACATACGACAGGCTGTTGTACTTC. The full variable domain, its missing parts supplied by reference TRBV28 and TRBJ2-7, is DVKVTQSSRYLVKRTGEKVFLECVQDMDHENMFWYRQDPGLGLRLIYFSYDVKMKEKGDIPEGYSVSREKKERFSLILESASTNQTSMYLCASTYDRLLYFGPGTRLTVT.

This clonotype was picked up many times. The V and J genes are TRBV12-3 or TRBV12-4 and TRBJ2-1; 7 bases are shared with TRBD1. J gave up 10 bases and V 5 bases, and 8 bases lay outside the gene matches. This CDR3 contains 13 residues. CDR3 residues: CASSPTRTGEQFF. CDR3 DNA sequence: TGTGCCAGCAGTCCCACGAGGACAGGCGAGCAGTTCTTC.

The genes are TRBV5-1 and TRBJ2-7; D might be TRBD2 (6 bases). Trimming removed 4 bases at V and 3 bases at J, with 14 bases between. The germline V gene encodes CDR1 SGHRS and CDR2 YFSETQ. CDR3 length equals 14 residues. The CDR3 sequence: CASSPSGTGYEQYF. The CDR3 DNA is TGCGCCAGCAGCCCATCCGGGACTGGCTACGAGCAGTACTTC.

This clonotype was recorded at least ten times. The gene calls are TRBV27 and TRBJ1-3; the D is unclear. Germline V gives CDR1 MNHEY, CDR2 SMNVEV (reference sequence). V gave up 0 bases and J gave up 0 bases, with 9 bases separating them. CDR3 length: 16 residues. CDR3 sequence (DNA): TGTGCCAGCAGTTTATCGATTCCGGCCTCTGGAAACACCATATATTTT. It codes for CASSLSIPASGNTIYF.

This clonotype appeared many times. The J gene is TRBJ2-7, the V gene TRBV29-1; possibly TRBD1 for D (5 bases). The V gene lost 4 bases and the J gene lost 6 bases, with 7 bases spanning the gap. The V gene's germline CDR1 is SQVTM and CDR2 ANQGSEA. The CDR3 runs to 10 residues. CDR3 nucleotide sequence: TGCAGCGTTGCAGGGATCGAGCAGTACTTC. The encoded protein is CSVAGIEQYF.

This clonotype was counted many times. This rearrangement joins TRBV12-3 or TRBV12-4 to TRBJ2-1, with D uncertain. Between the trimmed V and J ends, which lost 3 bases and 9 bases, there was a span of 6 bases. This CDR3 is built from 11 residues. The CDR3 DNA follows: TGTGCCAGCAGTTTTCAAAGTGAGCAGTTCTTC. The encoded protein is CASSFQSEQFF.

V and J are TRBV3-1 and TRBJ2-1, with D perhaps matching TRBD2 (6 bases). V gave up 2 bases and J gave up 9 bases, with 14 bases separating them. CDR1 is LGHDT and CDR2 is YNNKEL in the germline V gene (reference sequence). The CDR3 has 14 amino acids. DNA for the CDR3: TGTGCCAGCAGCCAAAGAGTAGCCGGGGGTGAGCAGTTCTTC. Translated, it gives CASSQRVAGGEQFF.

The table lists this clonotype with a few counts. The chain combines TRBV11-2 with TRBJ2-5; D is perhaps TRBD2 (6 bases). The CDR3 covers 14 residues. V lost 6 bases and J lost 0, with 11 bases in between. Germline lookup yields CDR1 SGHAT and CDR2 FQNNGV. The DNA of the CDR3 is TGTGCCAGCAGTTCCCGGGAGTACCAAGAGACCCAGTACTTC. Protein: CASSSREYQETQYF.

The rearrangement uses TRBV29-1 and TRBJ2-5, with D tentatively TRBD2 (5 bases). The germline V gene encodes CDR1 SQVTM and CDR2 ANQGSEA. The CDR3 length is 12 residues. Trimming took off 7 bases at V and 5 bases at J, with 14 bases between the two ends. DNA of the CDR3: TGCAGCGCCTCCCAGTCGGGGGAGACCCAGTACTTC. It encodes CSASQSGETQYF. Full variable domain (missing parts from reference TRBV29-1 and TRBJ2-5): SAVISQKPSRDICQRGTSLTIQCQVDSQVTMMFWYRQQPGQSLTLIATANQGSEATYESGFVIDKFPISRPNLTFSTLTVSNMSPEDSSIYLCSASQSGETQYFGPGTRLLVL.

The gene calls are TRBV6-1 and TRBJ1-4, with 7 bases aligning to TRBD1. The junction had 5 bases not matched to a gene; V was cut back by 5 bases and J by 2 bases. This CDR3 is built from 15 residues. Germline CDR1 reads MNHNS; CDR2 reads SASEGT. CDR3 protein: CASSPQQGTNEKLFF. The CDR3 bases are TGTGCCAGCAGTCCCCAACAGGGGACTAATGAAAAACTGTTTTTT.